Below are 14 T cell receptor beta chains sequenced from a single sample in a study of response to subunit inactivated influenza vaccine listed by TCRdb under 2018. Libraries were constructed by RT-PCR. For sequencing, an Illumina HiSeq 2500 was employed. TCRdb trimmed the raw reads at Q25, called clones with MiXCR and kept productive beta chains. Rows are combined by CDR3 protein, so each entry shows the most common genes and DNA. The sample table records roughly 500,000 distinct CDR3 sequences; approximately 24% of these occur just once. Jointly, the top ten make up about 1.9% of the sample. The specimen comprised CD4+ T cells sorted from PBMCs, sampled 4 to 6 days after vaccination. These receptors all stem from a man aged 50-60 years who received an inactivated influenza vaccine. Donor details come from another sample of the same person, matched by shared clones.

The V and J genes are TRBV6-1 and TRBJ2-5; TRBD2 matches at 10 bases. The germline CDR1 and CDR2 sequences are MNHNS and SASEGT. J lost 2 bases, V lost 5 bases, and 8 bases had no gene match. This CDR3 has 16 residues. The CDR3 reads CASSNPGLASQETQYF. The CDR3 DNA reads as TGTGCCAGCAGTAATCCGGGACTAGCGTCACAAGAGACCCAGTACTTC.

The chain carries TRBV5-1 and TRBJ1-6; 12 bases map to TRBD1. The CDR3 is 17 residues long. J lost 8 bases, V lost 3 bases, and 9 bases had no gene match. Per the germline V gene, CDR1 is SGHRS and CDR2 is YFSETQ. This CDR3 reads CASSSTGTGGKDSPLHF. The DNA of the CDR3 is TGCGCCAGCAGCTCTACCGGGACAGGGGGCAAGGATTCACCCCTCCACTTT.

The CDR3 DNA is TGCAGTGCTTCCGAGAGGGGGTCCTACAATGAGCAGTTCTTC. Protein sequence: CSASERGSYNEQFF. J is TRBJ2-1 and V is TRBV20-1; D is perhaps TRBD1 (6 bases). The CDR3 is 14 amino acids. CDR1 and CDR2 from the germline V gene are DFQATT and SNEGSKA (reference sequence). The V end was cut by 5 bases, the J end by 1 base, with 12 bases between.

In its sample, this clonotype was seen a few times. The rearrangement uses TRBV5-1 and TRBJ1-6; 7 nucleotides line up with TRBD1. The CDR3 extends over 15 amino acids. From germline, CDR1 is SGHRS and CDR2 YFSETQ. The J segment lost 9 bases and the V segment lost 0 bases, leaving 6 bases of the junction unmatched. As DNA, the CDR3 is TGCGCCAGCAGCTTGGTGCTGGGACAGACTTCACCCCTCCACTTT. It specifies CASSLVLGQTSPLHF.

The chain employs TRBV4-1 and TRBJ1-2; the match to TRBD1 covers 7 bases. CDR3 size: 16 residues. Germline V gene lookup returns CDR1 MGHRA and CDR2 YSYEKL. V lost 2 bases to trimming and J lost 3 bases; unmatched junction nucleotides: 9. The CDR3 reads CASSQPDRAAYYGYTF. In DNA, the CDR3 is TGCGCCAGCAGCCAACCTGACAGGGCCGCATACTATGGCTACACCTTC.

The chain links TRBV24-1 to TRBJ1-5; D is undetermined. The length of the CDR3 is 13 residues. Trimming removed 2 bases at V and 6 bases at J, with 7 bases between. CDR1 and CDR2 (germline): KGHDR, SFDVKD. CDR3 in amino acids: CATSDYGAQPQHF. As DNA, the CDR3 is TGTGCCACCAGTGATTACGGCGCTCAGCCCCAGCATTTT.

This clonotype showed up many times. V and J are TRBV20-1 and TRBJ2-3; 7 positions agree with TRBD2. This CDR3 region has 15 residues. Losses at the gene ends were 1 base for V and 1 base for J; bases not matched to a gene: 5. In germline, CDR1 is DFQATT, CDR2 SNEGSKA (reference sequence). The CDR3 is CSARGGSGGTDTQYF. The CDR3 DNA is TGCAGTGCTAGAGGGGGAAGCGGGGGCACAGATACGCAGTATTTT.

J is TRBJ1-1 and V is TRBV12-3 or TRBV12-4; 7 nucleotides match TRBD1. CDR3 length: 14 residues. J lost 1 base, V lost 6 bases, and 5 bases had no gene match. The CDR3 DNA sequence: TGTGCCAGCAGGACAGGGATTCCGAACACTGAAGCTTTCTTT. Its translation is CASRTGIPNTEAFF.

The chain links TRBV20-1 to TRBJ2-4; D is perhaps TRBD2 (5 bases). The CDR3 consists of 14 residues. V gave up 3 bases and J gave up 1 base, with 10 bases separating them. From germline, CDR1 is DFQATT and CDR2 SNEGSKA (reference sequence). CDR3 amino acids: CSASRAEAKNIQYF. The CDR3 DNA reads as TGCAGTGCTAGCCGAGCGGAGGCCAAAAACATTCAGTACTTC.

The rearrangement uses TRBV4-3 and TRBJ2-1; D possibly uses TRBD1 or TRBD2 (5 bases each). In germline, CDR1 is LGHNA, CDR2 YSLEER. V lost 4 bases to trimming and J lost 4 bases, with 29 bases between them. This CDR3 comprises 20 residues. The CDR3 loop reads CASSRVARGVAQVGYNEQFF. The CDR3 bases are TGCGCCAGCAGCCGAGTCGCCCGAGGGGTTGCCCAAGTAGGGTACAATGAGCAGTTCTTC.

This clonotype turned up a few times. The J gene is TRBJ2-3, the V gene TRBV20-1; TRBD2 might be the D (6 bases). The CDR3 loop spans 14 amino acids. Germline CDR1 and CDR2: DFQATT and SNEGSKA (reference sequence). The germline V and J ends were trimmed by 3 bases and 0 bases, with 10 bases remaining between them. DNA for the CDR3: TGCAGTGCTAGCGGGGGTCTAAGCACAGATACGCAGTATTTT. Encoded protein: CSASGGLSTDTQYF.

This clonotype was recorded a few times. The chain employs TRBV29-1 and TRBJ2-1; 9 bases map to TRBD2. This CDR3 contains 17 residues. Trimming took 6 bases from V and 3 from J; bases not matched to a gene: 15. CDR1 SQVTM and CDR2 ANQGSEA come from the germline V gene. The CDR3: CSVPDRGRGKLYNEQFF. The DNA for the CDR3 is TGCAGCGTGCCCGATCGCGGGAGGGGAAAACTCTACAATGAGCAGTTCTTC.

Many counts were recorded for this clonotype. This sequence joins TRBV7-6 and TRBJ1-1; D is uncertain. Germline assignment: CDR1 SGHVS and CDR2 FNYEAQ. With 6 bases removed from V and 0 bases from J, the gap between germline ends came to 8 bases. The CDR3 consists of 13 residues. In DNA form, the CDR3 reads TGTGCCAGCAGTTTCACCGTGAACACTGAAGCTTTCTTT. Its protein is CASSFTVNTEAFF.

The gene calls are TRBV12-3 or TRBV12-4 and TRBJ2-7; D is perhaps TRBD2 (6 bases). The CDR3 is made up of 13 amino acids. V shed 5 bases and J shed 4 bases, with 12 bases lying between them. CDR3 in DNA: TGTGCCAGCAGTACGACTAGACCGTACGAGCAGTACTTC. This sequence encodes CASSTTRPYEQYF.